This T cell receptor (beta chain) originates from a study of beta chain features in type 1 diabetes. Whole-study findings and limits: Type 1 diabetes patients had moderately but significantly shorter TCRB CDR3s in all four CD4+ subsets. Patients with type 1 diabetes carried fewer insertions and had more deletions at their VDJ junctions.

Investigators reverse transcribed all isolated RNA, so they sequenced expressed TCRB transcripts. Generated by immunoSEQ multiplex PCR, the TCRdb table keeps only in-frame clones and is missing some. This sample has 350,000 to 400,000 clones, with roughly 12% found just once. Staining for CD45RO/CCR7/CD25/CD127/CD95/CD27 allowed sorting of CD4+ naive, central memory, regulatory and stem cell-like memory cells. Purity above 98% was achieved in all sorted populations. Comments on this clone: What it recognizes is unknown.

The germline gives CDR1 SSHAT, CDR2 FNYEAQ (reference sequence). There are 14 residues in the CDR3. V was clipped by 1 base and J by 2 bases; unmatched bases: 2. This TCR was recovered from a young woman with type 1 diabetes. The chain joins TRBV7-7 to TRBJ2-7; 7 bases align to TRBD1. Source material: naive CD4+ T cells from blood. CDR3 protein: CASSLGTGPYEQYF. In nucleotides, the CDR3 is TGTGCCAGCAGCTTAGGGACAGGCCCCTACGAGCAGTACTTC. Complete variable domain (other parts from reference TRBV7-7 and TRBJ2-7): GAGVSQSPRYKVTKRGQDVTLRCDPISSHATLYWYQQALGQGPEFLTYFNYEAQPDKSGLPSDRFSAERPEGSISTLTIQRTEQRDSAMYRCASSLGTGPYEQYFGPGTRLTVT.